Listed here are 14 T cell receptor beta chains from one sample, sequenced in a study of T cells in Graves' hyperthyroidism and ophthalmopathy. Regions amplified from RNA transcripts were the TCR beta CDR3 regions. The HTBI set primed first-round TCR CDR3 RT-PCR. Via MiXCR, TCRdb re-called the multiplex PCR reads, giving one row per CDR3 protein. This table has roughly 300,000 distinct CDR3 sequences, approximately 22% appearing once. Sequencing used blood. These receptors originate from a woman between 50 and 59 years old with Graves' hyperthyroidism.

V gene TRBV5-6 combines with J gene TRBJ1-6; 7 bases are shared with TRBD1. The V gene end was trimmed by 1 base and the J gene end by 7 bases; junction bases not matched to a gene: 8. CDR1 is SGHDT and CDR2 is YYEEEE in the germline V gene. The CDR3 length is 16 residues. This CDR3 reads CASSLQEHRGNSPLHF. The CDR3 nucleotides read TGTGCCAGCAGCTTGCAAGAACACAGGGGCAATTCACCCCTCCACTTT.

This clonotype has only a few counts. CDR3 nucleotides: TGCAGTGCTAGAGAAGCAGACATGAACACTGAAGCTTTCTTT. Translating gives CSAREADMNTEAFF. The rearrangement joins TRBV20-1 to TRBJ1-1; D is ambiguous. Germline-derived CDR1 and CDR2 are DFQATT and SNEGSKA (reference sequence). Trimming removed 0 bases at V and 0 bases at J, with 8 bases between. This CDR3 has 14 residues.

This clonotype has only a few counts. This chain connects TRBV20-1 to TRBJ2-2; 10 bases agree with TRBD2. The CDR3 is made up of 14 amino acids. The trim removed 6 bases at V and 5 bases at J, leaving 6 bases unmatched. Germline lookup yields CDR1 DFQATT and CDR2 SNEGSKA (reference sequence). CDR3: CSATSSGGTGELFF. The CDR3 DNA reads TGCAGTGCAACCTCTAGCGGGGGTACCGGGGAGCTGTTTTTT.

There are a few counts of this clonotype. The J gene is TRBJ1-1, the V gene TRBV6-1, with D maybe TRBD1 (6 bases). V was clipped by 5 bases and J by 5 bases, with 12 bases between them. Germline V gene sequence: CDR1 MNHNS, CDR2 SASEGT. CDR3 length equals 13 residues. The CDR3: CASSHGQLTEAFF. In nucleotides, the CDR3 is TGTGCCAGCAGTCACGGACAGCTAACTGAAGCTTTCTTT.

The gene calls are TRBV6-1 and TRBJ2-1; 10 positions agree with TRBD2. The V segment lost 6 bases and the J segment 6 bases; nucleotides outside the gene matches: 20. CDR3 size: 19 residues. Germline V CDR1 and CDR2: MNHNS, SASEGT. CDR3 coding DNA: TGTGCCAGCAGAACGGGGTGGGTTAGCGGGAGGCAAGGAGGCAATGAGCAGTTCTTC. As protein: CASRTGWVSGRQGGNEQFF.

Many counts were recorded for this clonotype. The chain combines TRBV12-3 or TRBV12-4 with TRBJ2-7; TRBD1 agrees at 9 bases. This CDR3 has 17 residues. J gave up 3 bases and V 5 bases, and 14 bases lay outside the gene matches. Here the CDR3 reads CASSPELLEDRGYEQYF. In DNA, the CDR3 is TGTGCCAGCAGTCCCGAACTTTTAGAGGACAGGGGCTACGAGCAGTACTTC.

The rearrangement uses TRBV6-1 and TRBJ1-4; D remains ambiguous. The germline CDR1 and CDR2 sequences are MNHNS and SASEGT. This CDR3 comprises 15 residues. V lost 7 bases to trimming and J lost 4 bases, with 16 bases between them. The chain's CDR3 is CASTETRVYNEKLFF. The DNA of the CDR3 is TGTGCCAGCACCGAAACGAGGGTTTATAATGAAAAACTGTTTTTT.

This clonotype appeared many times. The V gene is TRBV27, the J gene TRBJ2-3, with 8 bases lining up with TRBD2. The CDR3 covers 17 residues. Germline V gives CDR1 MNHEY, CDR2 SMNVEV (reference sequence). V lost 3 bases and J lost 4; bases outside the gene matches: 12. The DNA for the CDR3 is TGTGCCAGCAGTTTTATCCGATTAGCGGGATCGCCAGATACGCAGTATTTT. This codes for CASSFIRLAGSPDTQYF.

The chain links TRBV19 to TRBJ2-1; D is perhaps TRBD2 (5 bases). Germline V lookup: CDR1 LNHDA, CDR2 SQIVND (reference sequence). V lost 9 bases to trimming and J lost 5 bases, with 20 bases between them. The CDR3 is 15 residues long. The CDR3, as DNA: TGTGCCAGCACCCCTCGGGATGGTCCCCACAATGAGCAGTTCTTC. Amino acid sequence: CASTPRDGPHNEQFF.

The genes are TRBV6-1 and TRBJ2-7, with a possible D match to TRBD2 (5 bases). This CDR3 is 13 amino acids long. Germline V lookup: CDR1 MNHNS, CDR2 SASEGT. Trimming shortened V by 6 bases and J by 0 bases, and 9 bases separated the two germline ends. CDR3 sequence reads: CASSAGISYEQYF. The CDR3 DNA sequence: TGTGCCAGCAGCGCGGGTATCTCCTACGAGCAGTACTTC.

The chain links TRBV6-1 to TRBJ1-3; the D is unclear. The CDR3 extends over 14 amino acids. V dropped 6 bases and J dropped 0 bases, with 9 bases sitting between them. Germline lookup yields CDR1 MNHNS and CDR2 SASEGT. This chain's CDR3 is CASSDSLSGNTIYF. As DNA, the CDR3 is TGTGCCAGCAGCGATAGCCTCTCTGGAAACACCATATATTTT.

This clonotype was counted ten times or more. V and J are TRBV12-3 or TRBV12-4 and TRBJ1-2; TRBD1 is a possible D gene (6 bases). The CDR3 extends over 13 amino acids. V was pared by 4 bases and J by 5 bases, with 11 bases between. The CDR3 nucleotides are TGTGCCAGCAGTTCCGGGACAAGATATGGCTACACCTTC. This encodes CASSSGTRYGYTF.

V is TRBV20-1 and J is TRBJ2-3; 7 bases map to TRBD1. With V trimmed by 5 bases and J by 6 bases, 14 bases remained unmatched. Germline assignment: CDR1 DFQATT and CDR2 SNEGSKA (reference sequence). The CDR3 totals 15 residues. In DNA form, the CDR3 reads TGCAGTGCTGAACTCACTGAGGGGGCATGGGATACGCAGTATTTT. Its protein is CSAELTEGAWDTQYF.

On this clonotype: The junction and the germline gene differ at one end; a read error may be behind it. This sequence joins TRBV7-3 and TRBJ1-1; no clear D gene. The CDR3 contains 13 residues. CDR1 SGHTA and CDR2 FQGTGA come from the germline V gene. CDR3 in amino acids: CASSEQPNAEAFF. The DNA of the CDR3 is TGTGCCAGCAGCGAACAACCGAACGCTGAAGCTTTCTTT.